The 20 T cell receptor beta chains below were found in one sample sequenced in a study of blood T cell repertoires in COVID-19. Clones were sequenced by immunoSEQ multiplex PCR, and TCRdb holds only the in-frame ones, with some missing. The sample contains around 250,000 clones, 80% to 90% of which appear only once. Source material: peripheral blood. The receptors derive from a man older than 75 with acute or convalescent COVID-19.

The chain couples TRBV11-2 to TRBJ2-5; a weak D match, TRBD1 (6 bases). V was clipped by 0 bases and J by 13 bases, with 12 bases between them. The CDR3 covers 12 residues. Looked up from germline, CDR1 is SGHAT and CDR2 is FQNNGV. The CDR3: CASSLEGHAPYF. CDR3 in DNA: TGTGCCAGCAGCTTAGAGGGACACGCTCCGTACTTC.

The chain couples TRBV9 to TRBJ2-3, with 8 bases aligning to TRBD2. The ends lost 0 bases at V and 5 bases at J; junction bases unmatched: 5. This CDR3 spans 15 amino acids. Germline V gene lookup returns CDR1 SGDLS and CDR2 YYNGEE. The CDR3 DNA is TGTGCCAGCAGCGTAGGTGGACTAGCCCTAGATACGCAGTATTTT. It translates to CASSVGGLALDTQYF.

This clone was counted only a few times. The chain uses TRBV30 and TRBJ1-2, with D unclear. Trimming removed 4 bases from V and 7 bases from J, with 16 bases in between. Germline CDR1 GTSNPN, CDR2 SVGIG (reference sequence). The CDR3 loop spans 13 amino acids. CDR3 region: CAWKPRGRGGYTF. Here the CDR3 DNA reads TGTGCCTGGAAACCCCGGGGTCGGGGTGGCTACACCTTC.

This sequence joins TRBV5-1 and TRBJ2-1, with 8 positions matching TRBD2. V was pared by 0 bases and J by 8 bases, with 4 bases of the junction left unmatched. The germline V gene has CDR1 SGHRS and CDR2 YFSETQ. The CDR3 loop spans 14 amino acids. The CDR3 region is CASSLAGGYDEQFF. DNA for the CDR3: TGCGCCAGCAGCTTGGCGGGAGGGTACGATGAGCAGTTCTTC.

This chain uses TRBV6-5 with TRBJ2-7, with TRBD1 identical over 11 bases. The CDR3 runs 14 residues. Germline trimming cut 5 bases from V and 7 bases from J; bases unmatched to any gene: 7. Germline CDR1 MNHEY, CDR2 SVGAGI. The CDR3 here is CASSLGQGAGEQYF. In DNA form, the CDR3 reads TGTGCCAGCAGTCTCGGACAGGGGGCGGGAGAGCAGTACTTC.

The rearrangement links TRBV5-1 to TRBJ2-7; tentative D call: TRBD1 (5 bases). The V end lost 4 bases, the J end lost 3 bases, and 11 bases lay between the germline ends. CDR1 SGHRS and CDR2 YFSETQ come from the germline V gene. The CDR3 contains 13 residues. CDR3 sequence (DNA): TGCGCCAGCAGCCCAGGGTCGTACTACGAGCAGTACTTC. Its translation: CASSPGSYYEQYF. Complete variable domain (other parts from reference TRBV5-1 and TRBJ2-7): KAGVTQTPRYLIKTRGQQVTLSCSPISGHRSVSWYQQTPGQGLQFLFEYFSETQRNKGNFPGRFSGRQFSNSRSEMNVSTLELGDSALYLCASSPGSYYEQYFGPGTRLTVT.

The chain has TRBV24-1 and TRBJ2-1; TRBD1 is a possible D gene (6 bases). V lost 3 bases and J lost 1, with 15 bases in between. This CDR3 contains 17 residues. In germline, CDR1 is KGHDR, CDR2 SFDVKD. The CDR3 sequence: CATSDIRAGASYNEQFF. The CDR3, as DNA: TGTGCCACCAGTGATATAAGAGCAGGGGCATCCTACAATGAGCAGTTCTTC.

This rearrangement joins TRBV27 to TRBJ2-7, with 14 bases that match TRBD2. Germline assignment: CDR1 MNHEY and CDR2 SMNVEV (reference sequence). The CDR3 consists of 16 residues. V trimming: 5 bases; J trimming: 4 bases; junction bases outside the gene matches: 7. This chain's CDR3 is CASSPGLAGGSYEQYF. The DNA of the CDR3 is TGTGCCAGCAGTCCCGGACTAGCGGGGGGTTCTTACGAGCAGTACTTC.

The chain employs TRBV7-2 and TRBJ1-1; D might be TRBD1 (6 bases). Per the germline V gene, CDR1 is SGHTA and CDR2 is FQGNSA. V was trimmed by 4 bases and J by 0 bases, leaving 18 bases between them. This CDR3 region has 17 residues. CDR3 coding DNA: TGTGCCAGCAGCTCCCCCAGGGGCACAATGGTGAACACTGAAGCTTTCTTT. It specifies CASSSPRGTMVNTEAFF.

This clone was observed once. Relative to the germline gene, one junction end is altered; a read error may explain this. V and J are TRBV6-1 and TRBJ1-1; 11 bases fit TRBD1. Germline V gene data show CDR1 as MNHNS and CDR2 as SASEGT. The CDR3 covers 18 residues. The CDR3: CASSKADRGLGRNTEAFF. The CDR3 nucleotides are TGTGCCAGCAGTAAAGCGGACAGGGGGCTTGGGAGGAACACTGAAGCTTTCTTT.

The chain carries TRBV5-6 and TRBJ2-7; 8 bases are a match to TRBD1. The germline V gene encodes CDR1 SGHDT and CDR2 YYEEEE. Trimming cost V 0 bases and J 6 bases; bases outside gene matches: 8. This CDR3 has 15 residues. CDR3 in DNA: TGTGCCAGCAGCTTGGACAGGGGGACTGTCGGCGAGCAGTACTTC. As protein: CASSLDRGTVGEQYF. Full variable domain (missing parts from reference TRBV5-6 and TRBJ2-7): DAGVTQSPTHLIKTRGQQVTLRCSPKSGHDTVSWYQQALGQGPQFIFQYYEEEERQRGNFPDRFSGHQFPNYSSELNVNALLLGDSALYLCASSLDRGTVGEQYFGPGTRLTVT.

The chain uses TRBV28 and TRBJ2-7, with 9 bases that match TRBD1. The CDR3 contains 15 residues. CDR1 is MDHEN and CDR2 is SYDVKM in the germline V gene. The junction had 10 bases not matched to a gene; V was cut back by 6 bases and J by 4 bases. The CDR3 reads CASSKTGGLSYEQYF. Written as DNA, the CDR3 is TGTGCCAGCAGCAAGACAGGGGGATTAAGTTACGAGCAGTACTTC. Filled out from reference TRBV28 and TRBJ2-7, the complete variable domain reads DVKVTQSSRYLVKRTGEKVFLECVQDMDHENMFWYRQDPGLGLRLIYFSYDVKMKEKGDIPEGYSVSREKKERFSLILESASTNQTSMYLCASSKTGGLSYEQYFGPGTRLTVT.

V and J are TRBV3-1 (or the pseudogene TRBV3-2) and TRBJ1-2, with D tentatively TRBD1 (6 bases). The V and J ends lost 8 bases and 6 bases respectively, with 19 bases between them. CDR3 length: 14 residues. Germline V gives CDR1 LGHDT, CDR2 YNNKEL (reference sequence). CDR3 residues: CASGKQGFGDGYTF. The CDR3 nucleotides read TGTGCCAGCGGAAAACAGGGTTTTGGCGATGGCTACACCTTC.

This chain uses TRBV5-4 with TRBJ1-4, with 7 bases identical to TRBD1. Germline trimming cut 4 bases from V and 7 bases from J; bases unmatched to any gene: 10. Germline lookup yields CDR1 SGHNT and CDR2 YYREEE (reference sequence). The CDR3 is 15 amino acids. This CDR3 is CASSPETGVGEKLFF. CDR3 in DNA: TGTGCCAGCAGCCCGGAAACAGGGGTCGGTGAAAAACTGTTTTTT. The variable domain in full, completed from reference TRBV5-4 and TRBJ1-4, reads ETGVTQSPTHLIKTRGQQVTLRCSSQSGHNTVSWYQQALGQGPQFIFQYYREEENGRGNFPPRFSGLQFPNYSSELNVNALELDDSALYLCASSPETGVGEKLFFGSGTQLSVL.

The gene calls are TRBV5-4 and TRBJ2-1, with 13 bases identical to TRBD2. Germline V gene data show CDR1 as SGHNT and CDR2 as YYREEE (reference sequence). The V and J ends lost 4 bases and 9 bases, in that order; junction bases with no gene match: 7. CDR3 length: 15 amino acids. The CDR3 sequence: CASSLGLAGAREQFF. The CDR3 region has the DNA TGTGCCAGCAGCCTCGGACTAGCGGGAGCACGTGAGCAGTTCTTC.

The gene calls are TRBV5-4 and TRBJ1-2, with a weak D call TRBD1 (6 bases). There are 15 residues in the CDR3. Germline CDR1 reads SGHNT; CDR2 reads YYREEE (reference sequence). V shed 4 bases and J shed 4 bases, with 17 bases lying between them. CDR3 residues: CASSADPTGPYGYTF. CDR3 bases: TGTGCCAGCAGCGCCGACCCCACAGGGCCCTATGGCTACACCTTC.

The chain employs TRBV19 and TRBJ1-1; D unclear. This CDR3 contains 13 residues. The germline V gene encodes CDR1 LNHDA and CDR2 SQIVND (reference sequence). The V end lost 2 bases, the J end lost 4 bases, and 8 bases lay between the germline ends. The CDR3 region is CASSIRRATEAFF. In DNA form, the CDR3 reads TGTGCCAGTAGTATACGGCGGGCCACTGAAGCTTTCTTT.

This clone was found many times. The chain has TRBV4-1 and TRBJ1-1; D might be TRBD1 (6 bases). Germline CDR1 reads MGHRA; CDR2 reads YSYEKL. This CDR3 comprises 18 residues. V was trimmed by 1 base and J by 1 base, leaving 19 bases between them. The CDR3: CASSQVYGAGDPNTEAFF. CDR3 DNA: TGCGCCAGCAGCCAAGTATATGGGGCAGGGGACCCGAACACTGAAGCTTTCTTT.

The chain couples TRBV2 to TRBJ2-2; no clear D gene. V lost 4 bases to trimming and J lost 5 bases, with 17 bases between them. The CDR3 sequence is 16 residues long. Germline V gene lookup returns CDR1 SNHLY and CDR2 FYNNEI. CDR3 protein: CASSVEQLEWTGELFF. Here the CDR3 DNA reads TGTGCCAGCAGTGTGGAGCAACTTGAATGGACCGGGGAGCTGTTTTTT.

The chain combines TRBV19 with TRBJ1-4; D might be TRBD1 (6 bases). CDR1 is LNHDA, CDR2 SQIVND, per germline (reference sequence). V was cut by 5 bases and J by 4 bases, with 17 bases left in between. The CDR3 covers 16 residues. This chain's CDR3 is CASSHRERMNNEKLFF. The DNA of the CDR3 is TGTGCCAGTAGTCACAGGGAAAGGATGAATAATGAAAAACTGTTTTTT.